The 32 T cell receptor beta chains below were found in one sample sequenced in a study of shared clonotypes between healthy human individuals. The repertoire was sequenced with immunoSEQ multiplex PCR; TCRdb's copy has only in-frame clones and lacks some. The data show about 2.3 million clones, more than 80% seen once. The sequenced sample was naive CD4+ T cells from PBMCs. Subset reported: CD45RA+ positively selected. The receptors were sampled from a man younger than 35 in good health. Some clones in this sample may be carry-over from other donors' samples.

DNA of the CDR3: TGTGCCAGCACTGAGGGGCACGAGCAGTACTTC. This encodes CASTEGHEQYF. The J gene is TRBJ2-7, the V gene TRBV2; possibly TRBD1 or TRBD2 for D (5 bases each). Per germline, CDR1 SNHLY and CDR2 FYNNEI. This CDR3 contains 11 residues. V was trimmed by 7 bases and J by 5 bases, leaving 9 bases between them.

A single count supports this clone. The rearrangement links TRBV4-1 to TRBJ2-1; 16 bases are a match to TRBD2. This CDR3 is 15 amino acids long. Germline assignment: CDR1 MGHRA and CDR2 YSYEKL. The trim removed 4 bases at V and 9 bases at J, leaving 3 bases unmatched. Written as DNA, the CDR3 is TGCGCCAGCAGCCCGGGACTAGCGGGAGGGCCTGAGCAGTTCTTC. It is translated as CASSPGLAGGPEQFF.

V and J are TRBV5-4 and TRBJ2-3; D is tentatively TRBD1 or TRBD2 (6 bases each). The CDR3 totals 14 residues. The V gene lost 1 base and the J gene lost 5 bases, with 11 bases spanning the gap. Germline V gene data show CDR1 as SGHNT and CDR2 as YYREEE (reference sequence). This chain's CDR3 is CASSLRKGGDTQYF. The DNA of the CDR3 is TGTGCCAGCAGCTTGCGAAAGGGGGGAGATACGCAGTATTTT.

In its sample, this clone was seen once. This sequence joins TRBV6-5 and TRBJ1-5; D is unresolved. CDR1 is MNHEY and CDR2 is SVGAGI in the germline V gene. This CDR3 comprises 15 residues. The germline V and J ends were trimmed by 5 bases and 0 bases, with 11 bases remaining between them. CDR3 sequence reads: CASSLTSYSNQPQHF. The CDR3 region has the DNA TGTGCCAGCAGTCTGACAAGTTATAGCAATCAGCCCCAGCATTTT.

The CDR3 loop reads CASSHEPGTSGAKNIQYF. CDR3 in DNA: TGTGCCAGCAGCCATGAGCCCGGGACTAGTGGGGCCAAAAACATTCAGTACTTC. The chain is built from TRBV4-2 and TRBJ2-4; 8 bases line up with TRBD2. Losses at the gene ends were 3 bases for V and 1 base for J; bases not matched to a gene: 11. The CDR3 runs 18 residues. From germline, CDR1 is LGHNA and CDR2 YNFKEQ.

This clone was seen just once. The V call is TRBV6-1, the J call TRBJ2-2, with TRBD1 identical over 7 bases. Looked up from germline, CDR1 is MNHNS and CDR2 is SASEGT. Losses at the gene ends were 8 bases for V and 3 bases for J; bases not matched to a gene: 3. The CDR3 spans 13 residues. The CDR3, as DNA: TGTGCCAGCGGGACAGTACACACCGGGGAGCTGTTTTTT. This translates into CASGTVHTGELFF.

The CDR3 region has the DNA TGTGCCAGCAGTGTTCGACTAGCGGGAGACGAGCAGTACTTC. Amino acids: CASSVRLAGDEQYF. J is TRBJ2-7 and V is TRBV2; 12 nucleotides align to TRBD2. V lost 4 bases, J lost 5 bases, and 3 bases stayed unmatched. From germline, CDR1 is SNHLY and CDR2 FYNNEI. The CDR3 extends over 14 amino acids.

V gene TRBV14 combines with J gene TRBJ1-2; D remains ambiguous. This CDR3 is 12 amino acids long. CDR1 is SGHDN and CDR2 is FVKESK in the germline V gene. V shed 4 bases and J shed 1 base, with 4 bases lying between them. The CDR3 protein is CASSRVNYGYTF. The CDR3 bases are TGTGCCAGCAGCCGGGTTAACTATGGCTACACCTTC.

The genes are TRBV27 and TRBJ2-7; 8 positions agree with TRBD2. Germline CDR1 and CDR2: MNHEY and SMNVEV (reference sequence). This CDR3 is 16 amino acids long. V trimming: 2 bases; J trimming: 5 bases; junction bases outside the gene matches: 11. CDR3 in amino acids: CASSLRPGERENEQYF. CDR3 DNA: TGTGCCAGCAGTTTAAGGCCCGGGGAGCGGGAGAACGAGCAGTACTTC.

This rearrangement joins TRBV27 to TRBJ1-6; the D is unclear. The CDR3 runs 15 residues. Germline V lookup: CDR1 MNHEY, CDR2 SMNVEV (reference sequence). V was pared by 3 bases and J by 10 bases, with 16 bases between. CDR3 in DNA: TGTGCCAGCAGTTTTAGAGGGATGGTAGGCTCACCCCTCCACTTT. It encodes CASSFRGMVGSPLHF.

The genes are TRBV28 and TRBJ2-3; 8 positions match TRBD2. V lost 7 bases to trimming and J lost 5 bases; unmatched junction nucleotides: 14. From germline, CDR1 is MDHEN and CDR2 SYDVKM. The CDR3 contains 16 residues. The CDR3: CASNPRGGRRGDTQYF. CDR3 in DNA: TGTGCCAGCAACCCCCGCGGGGGGCGTCGAGGAGATACGCAGTATTTT. Based on the CDR3 plus reference TRBV28 and TRBJ2-3, the full variable domain is DVKVTQSSRYLVKRTGEKVFLECVQDMDHENMFWYRQDPGLGLRLIYFSYDVKMKEKGDIPEGYSVSREKKERFSLILESASTNQTSMYLCASNPRGGRRGDTQYFGPGTRLTVL.

V gene TRBV9 combines with J gene TRBJ2-2; possibly TRBD1 or TRBD2 for D (5 bases each). Germline values: CDR1 SGDLS, CDR2 YYNGEE. V gave up 4 bases and J gave up 2 bases, with 15 bases separating them. This CDR3 comprises 16 residues. CDR3 coding DNA: TGTGCCAGCAGCCCCCGGGGACGCCCCAACACCGGGGAGCTGTTTTTT. This encodes CASSPRGRPNTGELFF.

V is TRBV9 and J is TRBJ2-2; a possible D gene is TRBD1 (5 bases). The V end was cut by 5 bases, the J end by 0 bases, with 8 bases between. The germline V gene encodes CDR1 SGDLS and CDR2 YYNGEE. This CDR3 has 14 residues. Written as DNA, the CDR3 is TGTGCCAGCAGAAAGACAGCGAACACCGGGGAGCTGTTTTTT. Its protein product is CASRKTANTGELFF.

The chain combines TRBV7-8 with TRBJ2-7; 7 bases are shared with TRBD1. There are 15 residues in the CDR3. Trimming took 10 bases from V and 5 from J; bases not matched to a gene: 17. Germline CDR1 reads SGHVS; CDR2 reads FQNEAQ. The CDR3 loop is CAIGPSTGFPNEQYF. In nucleotides, the CDR3 is TGTGCCATCGGGCCCTCGACAGGGTTCCCAAACGAGCAGTACTTC.

The chain combines TRBV15 with TRBJ1-2, with 10 bases aligning to TRBD1. V dropped 1 base and J dropped 4; count of bases not matched to a gene: 3. The CDR3 is made up of 15 amino acids. Germline V lookup: CDR1 LNHNV, CDR2 YYDKDF (reference sequence). CDR3 bases: TGTGCCACCAGCAGAGCGGACAGGGGGGTCTATGGCTACACCTTC. Protein: CATSRADRGVYGYTF.

The chain is built from TRBV18 and TRBJ2-7; D remains ambiguous. Germline-derived CDR1 and CDR2 are KGHSH and LQKENI. CDR3 length: 14 amino acids. V lost 2 bases to trimming and J lost 0 bases, with 8 bases between them. CDR3 in amino acids: CASSPNSDSYEQYF. CDR3 nucleotides: TGTGCCAGCTCACCAAACAGCGACTCCTACGAGCAGTACTTC. Variable domain in full (rest from reference TRBV18 and TRBJ2-7): NAGVMQNPRHLVRRRGQEARLRCSPMKGHSHVYWYRQLPEEGLKFMVYLQKENIIDESGMPKERFSAEFPKEGPSILRIQQVVRGDSAAYFCASSPNSDSYEQYFGPGTRLTVT.

The chain carries TRBV7-9 and TRBJ1-2, with D perhaps TRBD1 (5 bases). Germline CDR1 is SEHNR and CDR2 is FQNEAQ (reference sequence). CDR3 size: 16 residues. Trimming shortened V by 5 bases and J by 0 bases, and 16 bases separated the two germline ends. This chain's CDR3 is CASSGDAVVPNYGYTF. The CDR3 DNA sequence: TGTGCCAGCAGCGGGGACGCGGTGGTTCCTAACTATGGCTACACCTTC.

This clone was seen once. This chain uses TRBV10-3 with TRBJ2-1; no firm D call. The germline V gene encodes CDR1 ENHRY and CDR2 SYGVKD. V lost 6 bases to trimming and J lost 5 bases, with 14 bases between them. This CDR3 has 14 amino acids. CDR3 sequence reads: CAISPSAENNEQFF. CDR3 DNA: TGTGCCATCAGCCCGTCGGCGGAGAACAATGAGCAGTTCTTC.

The chain's CDR3 is CSALEGGVRTGELFF. In DNA, the CDR3 is TGCAGCGCTCTAGAAGGGGGGGTACGCACCGGGGAGCTGTTTTTT. The V call is TRBV29-1, the J call TRBJ2-2, with D possibly TRBD2 on 7 matching bases. The germline CDR1 and CDR2 sequences are SQVTM and ANQGSEA. The CDR3 contains 15 residues. V dropped 7 bases and J dropped 4 bases, with 19 bases sitting between them.

This chain joins TRBV2 and TRBJ2-7; D not certain. This CDR3 is 14 amino acids long. V shed 7 bases and J shed 2 bases, with 15 bases lying between them. Germline V gene lookup returns CDR1 SNHLY and CDR2 FYNNEI. The CDR3 spells CASIRETATYEQYF. CDR3 DNA sequence: TGTGCCAGCATTAGGGAAACAGCAACCTACGAGCAGTACTTC.

The V gene is TRBV9, the J gene TRBJ2-1; perhaps TRBD2 as D (6 bases). Germline V gene data show CDR1 as SGDLS and CDR2 as YYNGEE. The CDR3 loop spans 17 amino acids. V gave up 0 bases and J gave up 6 bases, with 19 bases separating them. CDR3 loop: CASSVVSRLVNTNEQFF. Here the CDR3 DNA reads TGTGCCAGCAGCGTAGTTTCAAGACTAGTAAACACCAATGAGCAGTTCTTC. Full variable domain (missing parts from reference TRBV9 and TRBJ2-1): DSGVTQTPKHLITATGQRVTLRCSPRSGDLSVYWYQQSLDQGLQFLIQYYNGEERAKGNILERFSAQQFPDLHSELNLSSLELGDSALYFCASSVVSRLVNTNEQFFGPGTRLTVL.

The chain has TRBV18 and TRBJ1-5; D is ambiguous. V lost 6 bases to trimming and J lost 3 bases, with 12 bases between them. Germline loops: CDR1 KGHSH, CDR2 LQKENI. This CDR3 is 14 amino acids long. The DNA for the CDR3 is TGTGCCAGCTCCCCATCGGCGGTCAATCAGCCCCAGCATTTT. This gives the protein CASSPSAVNQPQHF. The whole variable domain, filled in from reference TRBV18 and TRBJ1-5, reads NAGVMQNPRHLVRRRGQEARLRCSPMKGHSHVYWYRQLPEEGLKFMVYLQKENIIDESGMPKERFSAEFPKEGPSILRIQQVVRGDSAAYFCASSPSAVNQPQHFGDGTRLSIL.

The chain joins TRBV5-4 to TRBJ1-5; a weak D match, TRBD1 (5 bases). Germline V lookup: CDR1 SGHNT, CDR2 YYREEE (reference sequence). The germline V and J ends were trimmed by 0 bases and 4 bases, with 11 bases remaining between them. The CDR3 is made up of 15 amino acids. The CDR3 bases are TGTGCCAGCAGCTTGGGGGGGGAACGGAATCAGCCCCAGCATTTT. Residues: CASSLGGERNQPQHF.

This clone was recorded once. This chain connects TRBV5-1 to TRBJ2-7; possible D gene TRBD2, 6 bases. Germline CDR1 is SGHRS and CDR2 is YFSETQ. Deletions cut 3 bases from V and 6 bases from J, with 19 bases between. This CDR3 is built from 15 residues. CDR3: CASSSGRQSFAEQYF. The CDR3 DNA sequence: TGCGCCAGCAGCTCCGGGAGACAATCATTCGCCGAGCAGTACTTC.

The chain has TRBV7-9 and TRBJ2-2; 7 positions match TRBD1. CDR1 is SEHNR and CDR2 is FQNEAQ in the germline V gene (reference sequence). V trimming: 8 bases; J trimming: 0 bases; junction bases outside the gene matches: 9. The CDR3 consists of 16 residues. For the CDR3, the DNA is TGTGCCAGCCCCCGCGAGGGGGCTGCGAACACCGGGGAGCTGTTTTTT. It encodes CASPREGAANTGELFF.

This clone was detected once. This sequence joins TRBV7-6 and TRBJ2-7; TRBD1 aligns across 8 bases. The germline CDR1 and CDR2 sequences are SGHVS and FNYEAQ. V shed 3 bases, J shed 6 bases, and the junction held 4 bases outside the gene matches. The CDR3 covers 13 residues. The CDR3 region is CASSFRGQGEQYF. The CDR3, as DNA: TGTGCCAGCAGCTTCCGCGGACAGGGCGAGCAGTACTTC.

This sequence joins TRBV7-6 and TRBJ2-1; D gene unclear. Germline-derived CDR1 and CDR2 are SGHVS and FNYEAQ. V shed 4 bases and J shed 0 bases, with 13 bases lying between them. The CDR3 extends over 16 amino acids. The CDR3 loop reads CASSSWTESSYNEQFF. For the CDR3, the DNA is TGTGCCAGCAGCTCGTGGACCGAAAGCTCCTACAATGAGCAGTTCTTC.

The genes are TRBV11-2 and TRBJ1-3; D not resolved. Trimming removed 8 bases from V and 1 base from J, with 6 bases in between. Germline V gene lookup returns CDR1 SGHAT and CDR2 FQNNGV. The CDR3 is 12 amino acids. CDR3 loop: CASRGSGNTIYF. The CDR3 nucleotides are TGTGCCAGCCGGGGTTCTGGAAACACCATATATTTT.

The chain employs TRBV7-9 and TRBJ2-2; 9 nucleotides match TRBD1. Unmatched junction bases numbered 8, after V lost 8 bases and J lost 4 bases. Looked up from germline, CDR1 is SEHNR and CDR2 is FQNEAQ (reference sequence). The CDR3 consists of 15 residues. CDR3 region: CASHTGTGITGELFF. CDR3 nucleotide sequence: TGTGCCAGCCATACCGGGACAGGGATCACCGGGGAGCTGTTTTTT.

The chain employs TRBV19 and TRBJ2-7; D might be TRBD1 (5 bases). CDR3 length equals 13 residues. Germline V CDR1 and CDR2: LNHDA, SQIVND (reference sequence). V gave up 3 bases and J gave up 6 bases, with 12 bases separating them. The CDR3 protein is CASSMSSQGEQYF. The CDR3 nucleotides are TGTGCCAGTAGTATGAGCTCGCAGGGCGAGCAGTACTTC.

This clone has just a few counts. This chain connects TRBV2 to TRBJ1-5; weak D call: TRBD1 (5 bases). CDR1 SNHLY and CDR2 FYNNEI come from the germline V gene. The CDR3 consists of 15 residues. Trimming cost V 2 bases and J 7 bases, with 15 bases left between them. The DNA of the CDR3 is TGTGCCAGCAGTGAAACGCGGCAGGGTGGACAGCCCCAGCATTTT. It codes for CASSETRQGGQPQHF. The full variable domain, its missing parts supplied by reference TRBV2 and TRBJ1-5, is EPEVTQTPSHQVTQMGQEVILRCVPISNHLYFYWYRQILGQKVEFLVSFYNNEISEKSEIFDDQFSVERPDGSNFTLKIRSTKLEDSAMYFCASSETRQGGQPQHFGDGTRLSIL.

This clone has just a few counts. The CDR3, as DNA: TGTGCCAGTTCTACAGGGGACTCGGGCAATCAGCCCCAGCATTTT. This translates into CASSTGDSGNQPQHF. The chain carries TRBV19 and TRBJ1-5; 7 bases agree with TRBD1. Germline V gives CDR1 LNHDA, CDR2 SQIVND (reference sequence). The CDR3 spans 15 residues. V gave up 8 bases and J gave up 2 bases; unmatched junction bases: 9.